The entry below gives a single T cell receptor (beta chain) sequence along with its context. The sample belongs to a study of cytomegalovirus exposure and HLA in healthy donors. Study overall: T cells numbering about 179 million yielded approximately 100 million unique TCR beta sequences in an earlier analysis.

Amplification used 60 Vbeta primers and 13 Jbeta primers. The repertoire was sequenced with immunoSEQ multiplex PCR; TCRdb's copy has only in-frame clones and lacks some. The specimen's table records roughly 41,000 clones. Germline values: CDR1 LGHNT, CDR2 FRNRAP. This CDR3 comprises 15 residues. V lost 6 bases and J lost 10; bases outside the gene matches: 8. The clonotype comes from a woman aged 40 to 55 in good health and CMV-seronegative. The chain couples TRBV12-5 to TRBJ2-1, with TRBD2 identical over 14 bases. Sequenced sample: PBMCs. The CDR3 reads CASGSTSGRAGEQFF. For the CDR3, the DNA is TGTGCTAGTGGCTCGACTAGCGGGAGGGCGGGCGAGCAGTTCTTC.